What follows describes a single T cell receptor beta chain. Profiled with immunoSEQ multiplex PCR; TCRdb holds only in-frame clones, not every one. The sample carries roughly 100,000 clones, roughly nine tenths recorded once. This entry belongs to a study of blood T cell repertoires in COVID-19. Study details: Researchers got acute and convalescent COVID-19 samples from the United States, Italy and Spain. T cells, B-cell-depleted T cells, or PBMCs supplied cDNA or gDNA.

The CDR3 sequence is 14 residues long. Sequencing was carried out using peripheral blood. The chain joins TRBV21-1 to TRBJ2-2; no check of the table's D call, TRBD2, against the DNA was made. TRBV21-1 is labeled a pseudogene. The receptor was isolated from a woman at least 80 years old in a cohort sampled during active COVID-19. CDR3 coding DNA: TGTGCCAGCAGCAACGGGACTTGGACCGGGGAGCTGTTTTTT. It encodes CASSNGTWTGELFF.